These T cell receptor beta chains were read from a single sample in a study of identical twins. One entry per CDR3 protein, called by TCRdb with MiXCR from the 5' RACE reads. The sample contains some 250,000 distinct CDR3 sequences, 6.5% of which appear only once. The same sample was also studied in work on T cells expressing NK-cell markers.

Sequencing was done on a sample of CD8+ T cells sorted from blood. The source of these receptors is a woman in her late teens or twenties in good health. CDR3s include the opening cysteine and the closing phenylalanine or tryptophan. D genes are given only for firm matches. Some rows mark clone size as missing; the rest say once, few, many or name a class of expanded clone.

CDR3 DNA	CDR3 protein	D gene	V gene	J gene	clone size
TGTGCCAGCAGCACGGGGGGGAGGTTCCACGAGCAGTACTTC	CASSTGGRFHEQYF	TRBD2	TRBV5-6	TRBJ2-7	many
TGTGCCAGCAGTTTGGTGGGACAGGGTTACGAGCAGTACTTC	CASSLVGQGYEQYF	TRBD1	TRBV27	TRBJ2-7	few
TGTGCCAGCAGCTCAGGAAGGATGAACGACTACGAGCAGTACTTC	CASSSGRMNDYEQYF	NA	TRBV3-1	TRBJ2-7	many
TGCAGTGCTAGTTCATTGGGGGCAGATACGCAGTATTTT	CSASSLGADTQYF	NA	TRBV20-1	TRBJ2-3	NA
TGTGCCAGCAGCTTAGGGTGGTATGTGACCCAAGAGACCCAGTACTTC	CASSLGWYVTQETQYF	NA	TRBV13	TRBJ2-5	NA
TGTGCCAGCAGTCCCGGCTACACCTTC	CASSPGYTF	NA	TRBV7-2	TRBJ1-2	few
TGCGCCAGCAGCCAAGACGGGACAGGGAACTACGAGCAGTACTTC	CASSQDGTGNYEQYF	TRBD1	TRBV4-3	TRBJ2-7	few
TGCAGCGTTGAAGAGAGGGGGGTCGGAAGGAAGGCCTACGAGCAGTACTTC	CSVEERGVGRKAYEQYF	NA	TRBV29-1	TRBJ2-7	NA
TGTGCCAGTGGTAGGGGGTCACCCCTCCACTTT	CASGRGSPLHF	NA	TRBV2	TRBJ1-6	NA
TGCGCCAGCAGCTTGGACGGACCATGGGAGCCCCAGCATTTT	CASSLDGPWEPQHF	NA	TRBV5-1	TRBJ1-5	many
TGTGCCAGCAGTTTCGGGGTGGGTTGGACTGAAGCTTTCTTT	CASSFGVGWTEAFF	NA	TRBV28	TRBJ1-1	many
TGCAGCGTTTTAGCCGGGGGTGTTTACAATGAGCAGTTCTTC	CSVLAGGVYNEQFF	NA	TRBV29-1	TRBJ2-1	NA
TGTGCCAGCAGCTTAGCGGGAGGGCCAGGCGGGGAGCTGTTTTTT	CASSLAGGPGGELFF	TRBD2	TRBV7-6	TRBJ2-2	few
TGTGCCAGCAGCTTTGGGGGGCCGAACACCGGGGAGCTGTTTTTT	CASSFGGPNTGELFF	NA	TRBV7-8	TRBJ2-2	many
TGTGCCAGCAGGGCGGTCGCGGGGAACACTGAAGCTTTCTTT	CASRAVAGNTEAFF	NA	TRBV12-3/TRBV12-4	TRBJ1-1	NA
TGTGCCAGCAGCTTGGGGACAGGGATGTACGAGCAGTACTTC	CASSLGTGMYEQYF	TRBD1	TRBV5-6	TRBJ2-7	NA
TGTGCCAGCAGCTTGTACGGCTACACAGATACGCAGTATTTT	CASSLYGYTDTQYF	NA	TRBV9	TRBJ2-3	few
TGTGCCAGCGCAAGCCCCGGGACCGTGTACGAGCAGTACTTC	CASASPGTVYEQYF	NA	TRBV18	TRBJ2-7	NA
TGCAGTGCCCGGGACAGGGAGGACGCAGATACGCAGTATTTT	CSARDREDADTQYF	TRBD1	TRBV20-1	TRBJ2-3	NA
TGTGCCAGCAGCTCCGAACCGGGACTAGCGGGTCTAAGCTCCTACAATGAGCAGTTCTTC	CASSSEPGLAGLSSYNEQFF	TRBD2	TRBV5-4	TRBJ2-1	NA
TGTGCCAGCAGCTTAGGCCAGGGACACGAGCAGTACTTC	CASSLGQGHEQYF	NA	TRBV13	TRBJ2-7	many
TGTGCCAGCAGTTTAGCGTCACCCTACGAGCAGTACTTC	CASSLASPYEQYF	NA	TRBV12-3/TRBV12-4	TRBJ2-7	many
TGTGCCACCAGCTCCCGGGACTATAGAGAGACCCAGTACTTC	CATSSRDYRETQYF	TRBD2	TRBV15	TRBJ2-5	NA
TGTGCCATCACCCGCGGGACAGGGGACTCCTACGAGCAGTACTTC	CAITRGTGDSYEQYF	TRBD1	TRBV10-3	TRBJ2-7	NA
TGTGCCAGCAGCAAGACAGGGGGCTACACCTTC	CASSKTGGYTF	NA	TRBV21-1	TRBJ1-2	once
TGTGCCAGCAGCTCCCCAGAGGGAACAGGTATCGTAAGGACGTACTTC	CASSSPEGTGIVRTYF	NA	TRBV7-8	TRBJ2-7	NA
TGTGCCAGCAGTCCAGAAGGTCAGGGGAAAACCCAGTACTTC	CASSPEGQGKTQYF	NA	TRBV12-3/TRBV12-4	TRBJ2-5	many
TGTGCCAGCAGCTTCGGACGGACCACAGATACGCAGTATTTT	CASSFGRTTDTQYF	NA	TRBV5-6	TRBJ2-3	NA
TGCAGTGCTAGAGGCCGGGACAGAGGCTACGAGCAGTACTTC	CSARGRDRGYEQYF	TRBD1	TRBV20-1	TRBJ2-7	many
TGTGCCAGTAGTATAGAGAGAGGGACTAGCGGCTACAATGAGCAGTTCTTC	CASSIERGTSGYNEQFF	TRBD2	TRBV19	TRBJ2-1	once
TGTGCCAGCAATCTACTAGCGGATACCCTTCACAATGAGCAGTTCTTC	CASNLLADTLHNEQFF	TRBD2	TRBV12-3/TRBV12-4	TRBJ2-1	many
TGTGCCAGCAGCCCCGAGCGGAGTAGCTCCTACAATGAGCAGTTCTTC	CASSPERSSSYNEQFF	NA	TRBV7-8	TRBJ2-1	few
TGTGCCAGCAGCCACGTTCACTCTGGAAACACCATATATTTT	CASSHVHSGNTIYF	NA	TRBV14	TRBJ1-3	few
TGCAGCGTAGCCGGATCGGGGGGGCTCTCCTACAATGAGCAGTTCTTC	CSVAGSGGLSYNEQFF	TRBD2	TRBV29-1	TRBJ2-1	many
TGTGCCAGCAGAAACAGGGGTGAAGAAACCCAGTACTTC	CASRNRGEETQYF	TRBD1	TRBV2	TRBJ2-5	few
TGTGCCAGCAGCGTAGTTAGCGGGAGATACAATGAGCAGTTCTTC	CASSVVSGRYNEQFF	TRBD2	TRBV9	TRBJ2-1	few
TGCGCCAGCAGCTTGGAGGGGTTCCAATCATACAATGAGCAGTTCTTC	CASSLEGFQSYNEQFF	NA	TRBV5-1	TRBJ2-1	few
TGTGCCAGCAGCTTGCAACTAGCGGGGAGGTACGACAATGAGCAGTTCTTC	CASSLQLAGRYDNEQFF	TRBD2	TRBV7-9	TRBJ2-1	NA
TGCAGTGCTAGAGCCCCGGCTGTACTCAATGAGCAGTTCTTC	CSARAPAVLNEQFF	NA	TRBV20-1	TRBJ2-1	many
TGTGCCAGCAGCTTAAGGGCGTCCGATCTAGCCAAAAACATTCAGTACTTC	CASSLRASDLAKNIQYF	NA	TRBV7-8	TRBJ2-4	few
TGTGCCAGCAGCTCGGGGAGAACAGGCAATGAAAAACTGTTTTTT	CASSSGRTGNEKLFF	NA	TRBV9	TRBJ1-4	few
TGCAGTGCTCACAGCGGGGAGGCCTACGAGCAGTACTTC	CSAHSGEAYEQYF	TRBD2	TRBV20-1	TRBJ2-7	NA
TGTGCCAGCAGCTCGCTAGCGGTATACAATGAGCAGTTCTTC	CASSSLAVYNEQFF	TRBD2	TRBV7-9	TRBJ2-1	NA
TGTGCCAGCAGTTTCACCGGGCAAAATTATGGCTACACCTTC	CASSFTGQNYGYTF	NA	TRBV12-3/TRBV12-4	TRBJ1-2	many
TGTGCCAGCAGCTTCAATGGTAACGAAGCTTTCTTT	CASSFNGNEAFF	NA	TRBV7-9	TRBJ1-1	many
TGTGCCAGCAGCTTAGCCGCTCTTGGTACTGAAGCTTTCTTT	CASSLAALGTEAFF	NA	TRBV13	TRBJ1-1	many
TGCAGTGCTAGGGGCAGGGGGCTAATTAGCGGAGCCTCCTACGAGCAGTACTTC	CSARGRGLISGASYEQYF	TRBD1	TRBV20-1	TRBJ2-7	NA
TGTGCCAGCACTGGGGAGGACAGGGGGCTCACCGGGGAGCTGTTTTTT	CASTGEDRGLTGELFF	TRBD1	TRBV27	TRBJ2-2	few
TGTGCCAGCAGGTCCCGTGGGGCGGGACCTAACTCCTACGAGCAGTACTTC	CASRSRGAGPNSYEQYF	NA	TRBV12-3/TRBV12-4	TRBJ2-7	many